This T cell receptor (beta chain) was sequenced in a study of T-cell reconstitution after alpha-beta-depleted transplantation in children. During its preparation, the TCRbeta library received unique molecular identifiers. TCRdb re-derived calls from the PCR reads in MiXCR, one entry per CDR3 protein. The table has some 490,000 distinct CDR3 sequences, around 13% seen once. The length of the CDR3 is 15 residues. V shed 2 bases, J shed 4 bases, and the junction held 5 bases outside the gene matches. Germline loops: CDR1 MNHEY, CDR2 SVGEGT. The chain links TRBV6-2 or TRBV6-3 to TRBJ2-7, with 10 bases that match TRBD1. The sequence came from a human donor who donated a stem cell graft to a child with combined immunodeficiency. The material sequenced was PBMCs from the stem cell graft donor, taken from the stem cell graft. CDR3 region: CASSYDGTGAYEQYF. The CDR3 nucleotides read TGTGCCAGCAGTTACGACGGGACAGGGGCATACGAGCAGTACTTC.